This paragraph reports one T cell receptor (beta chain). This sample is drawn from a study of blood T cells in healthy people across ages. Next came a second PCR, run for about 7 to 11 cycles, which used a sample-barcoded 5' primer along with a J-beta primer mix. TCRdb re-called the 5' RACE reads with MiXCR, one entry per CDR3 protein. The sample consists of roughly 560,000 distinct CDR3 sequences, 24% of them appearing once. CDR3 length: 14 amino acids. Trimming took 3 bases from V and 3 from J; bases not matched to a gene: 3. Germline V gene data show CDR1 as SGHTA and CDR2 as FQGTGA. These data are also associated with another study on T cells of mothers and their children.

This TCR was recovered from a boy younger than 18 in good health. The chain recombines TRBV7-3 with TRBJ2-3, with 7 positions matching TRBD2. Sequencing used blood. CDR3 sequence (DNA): TGTGCCAGCAGCTTTCAGGGAGGGACAGATACGCAGTATTTT. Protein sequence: CASSFQGGTDTQYF.